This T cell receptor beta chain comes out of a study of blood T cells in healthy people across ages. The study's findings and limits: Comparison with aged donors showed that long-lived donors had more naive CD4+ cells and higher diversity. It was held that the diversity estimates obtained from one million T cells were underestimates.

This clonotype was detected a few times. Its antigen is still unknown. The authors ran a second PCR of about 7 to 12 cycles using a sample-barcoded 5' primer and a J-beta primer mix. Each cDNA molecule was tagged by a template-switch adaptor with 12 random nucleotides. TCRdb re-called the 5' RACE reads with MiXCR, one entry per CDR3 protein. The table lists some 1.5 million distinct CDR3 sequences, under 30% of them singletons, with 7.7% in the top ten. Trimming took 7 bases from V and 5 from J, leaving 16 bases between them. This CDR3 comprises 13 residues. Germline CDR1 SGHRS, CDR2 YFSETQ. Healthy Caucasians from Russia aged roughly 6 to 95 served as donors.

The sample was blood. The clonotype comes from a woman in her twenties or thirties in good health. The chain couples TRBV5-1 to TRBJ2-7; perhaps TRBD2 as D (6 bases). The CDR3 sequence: CASGVERANEQYF. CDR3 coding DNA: TGCGCCAGCGGGGTCGAGCGGGCCAACGAGCAGTACTTC.